Shown below are 22 T cell receptor beta chains from a single sample sequenced in a study of cytomegalovirus exposure and HLA in healthy donors. PCR involved 60 Vbeta and 13 Jbeta primers. Assay used: immunoSEQ multiplex PCR; TCRdb lists only in-frame clones, some missing. The sample records over 150,000 clones, approximately 80% being singletons. The sequenced material came from PBMCs. These receptor sequences come from a man aged 30-40 years in good health and CMV-seropositive.

J is TRBJ2-3 and V is TRBV19; D possibly corresponds to TRBD2 (5 bases). Germline V lookup: CDR1 LNHDA, CDR2 SQIVND (reference sequence). Deletions cut 7 bases from V and 4 bases from J, with 12 bases between. CDR3 length: 13 residues. The CDR3 reads CASTSTGADTQYF. CDR3 bases: TGTGCCAGTACCAGCACCGGGGCAGATACGCAGTATTTT.

The chain has TRBV12-5 and TRBJ2-2; D is unresolved. V lost 0 bases, J lost 7 bases, and 12 bases lay in between. The CDR3 consists of 15 residues. Germline CDR1 LGHNT, CDR2 FRNRAP. CDR3 sequence: CASGLVPNSRGELFF. CDR3 sequence (DNA): TGTGCTAGTGGTTTGGTACCAAACAGTCGCGGGGAGCTGTTTTTT.

The gene calls are TRBV4-1 and TRBJ2-3; 12 bases match TRBD1. Germline V CDR1 and CDR2: MGHRA, YSYEKL. After removal of 4 bases from V and 3 bases from J, the junction contained 8 bases not matched to a gene. This CDR3 is built from 17 residues. The CDR3 is CASSLTGTGGWTDTQYF. CDR3 nucleotide sequence: TGCGCCAGCAGCCTGACCGGGACAGGGGGCTGGACAGATACGCAGTATTTT.

This clone was detected only once. The chain recombines TRBV2 with TRBJ2-5, with D possibly TRBD2 on 7 matching bases. The CDR3 length is 14 residues. Germline CDR1 reads SNHLY; CDR2 reads FYNNEI. V was cut by 4 bases and J by 3 bases, with 12 bases left in between. The CDR3 coding sequence is TGTGCCAGCAGTGGGAGGGGGGGCGAAGAGACCCAGTACTTC. Protein: CASSGRGGEETQYF.

V gene TRBV6-6 combines with J gene TRBJ1-5, with D possibly being TRBD1 (6 bases). Trimming shortened V by 2 bases and J by 4 bases, and 9 bases separated the two germline ends. CDR3 length equals 14 residues. CDR1 and CDR2 (germline): MNHNY, SVGAGI (reference sequence). The CDR3 loop reads CASSYGTPNQPQHF. Written as DNA, the CDR3 is TGTGCCAGCAGTTACGGGACACCGAATCAGCCCCAGCATTTT.

The rearrangement links TRBV5-1 to TRBJ2-5; 13 nucleotides line up with TRBD2. The CDR3 length is 17 residues. The V segment lost 1 base and the J segment 5 bases; nucleotides outside the gene matches: 8. Germline-derived CDR1 and CDR2 are SGHRS and YFSETQ. Here the CDR3 DNA reads TGCGCCAGCAGCTTGTCTACTAGCGGGGGGGCCGGGGAGACCCAGTACTTC. Translating it yields CASSLSTSGGAGETQYF.

V gene TRBV5-1 combines with J gene TRBJ2-5, with D perhaps matching TRBD1 (5 bases). V was pared by 6 bases and J by 2 bases, with 17 bases between. This CDR3 is 15 amino acids long. Germline V gene sequence: CDR1 SGHRS, CDR2 YFSETQ. CDR3 DNA: TGCGCCAGCACCACCGCCCAGGGCAGGCAAGAGACCCAGTACTTC. This gives the protein CASTTAQGRQETQYF.

The rearrangement links TRBV4-1 to TRBJ1-4; the D gene is possibly TRBD1 (6 bases). The germline V and J ends were trimmed by 2 bases and 7 bases, with 23 bases remaining between them. The CDR3 extends over 18 amino acids. Germline assignment: CDR1 MGHRA and CDR2 YSYEKL. CDR3 nucleotides: TGCGCCAGCAGCCAATACCCCCACGAGGACAGCCGTGCTGAAAAACTGTTTTTT. As protein: CASSQYPHEDSRAEKLFF.

This clone was seen a single time. This chain connects TRBV2 to TRBJ1-2; 8 bases align to TRBD1. The CDR3 extends over 13 amino acids. The V gene end was trimmed by 10 bases and the J gene end by 2 bases; junction bases not matched to a gene: 6. Germline values: CDR1 SNHLY, CDR2 FYNNEI. CDR3: CATRGRLNYGYTF. CDR3 coding DNA: TGTGCCACCAGGGGGCGCCTCAACTATGGCTACACCTTC.

This chain uses TRBV6-1 with TRBJ2-3, with 8 bases matching TRBD1. Per germline, CDR1 MNHNS and CDR2 SASEGT. V shed 7 bases, J shed 5 bases, and the junction held 8 bases outside the gene matches. This CDR3 comprises 14 residues. The CDR3 protein is CASMVRGQVDTQYF. In DNA, the CDR3 is TGTGCCAGCATGGTCAGGGGGCAGGTAGATACGCAGTATTTT.

To note about this clone: Other DNA sequences within the sample encode an identical CDR3. The chain carries TRBV5-1 and TRBJ2-2; no firm D call. V was clipped by 0 bases and J by 2 bases, with 5 bases between them. Germline CDR1 is SGHRS and CDR2 is YFSETQ. The CDR3 sequence is 14 residues long. The CDR3 DNA is TGCGCCAGCAGCTTGGATAGAAACACCGGGGAGCTGTTTTTT. Translating it yields CASSLDRNTGELFF.

V and J are TRBV11-2 and TRBJ2-7, with D tentatively TRBD1 (5 bases). This CDR3 is built from 13 residues. Germline V gives CDR1 SGHAT, CDR2 FQNNGV. The V and J ends lost 5 bases and 1 base respectively, with 9 bases between them. In nucleotides, the CDR3 is TGTGCCAGCAGCATGACAGCGTCCTACGAGCAGTACTTC. Protein sequence: CASSMTASYEQYF. Drawing the rest from reference TRBV11-2 and TRBJ2-7, the complete variable domain is EAGVAQSPRYKIIEKRQSVAFWCNPISGHATLYWYQQILGQGPKLLIQFQNNGVVDDSQLPKDRFSAERLKGVDSTLKIQPAKLEDSAVYLCASSMTASYEQYFGPGTRLTVT.

The gene calls are TRBV7-2 and TRBJ2-5; 10 bases line up with TRBD2. The germline V gene has CDR1 SGHTA and CDR2 FQGNSA. V lost 1 base, J lost 4 bases, and 15 bases stayed unmatched. The CDR3 is 19 amino acids. This CDR3 is CASSLVPHQRGGFGETQYF. The CDR3 coding sequence is TGTGCCAGCAGCTTAGTTCCCCACCAGCGGGGGGGCTTCGGAGAGACCCAGTACTTC.

The CDR3 spells CASSSRLAVNTGELFF. DNA of the CDR3: TGTGCCAGCAGCAGCCGACTAGCGGTGAACACCGGGGAGCTGTTTTTT. This chain connects TRBV11-3 to TRBJ2-2; 9 bases match TRBD2. CDR3 length: 16 residues. The germline gives CDR1 SGHNT, CDR2 YENEEA. Trimming at V came to 5 bases and at J to 1 base, leaving 5 bases not matched to a gene.

This clone came up a few times. The rearrangement uses TRBV19 and TRBJ2-3; weak D call: TRBD2 (6 bases). V was cut by 7 bases and J by 3 bases, with 14 bases left in between. Germline CDR1 reads LNHDA; CDR2 reads SQIVND (reference sequence). There are 14 residues in the CDR3. The DNA of the CDR3 is TGTGCCAGTACCCCCCCCGGGGGTACAGATACGCAGTATTTT. It is translated as CASTPPGGTDTQYF.

The table lists this clone with a few counts. The J gene is TRBJ1-1, the V gene TRBV5-6; D unclear. Looked up from germline, CDR1 is SGHDT and CDR2 is YYEEEE. Trimming left V 0 bases short and J 7 bases short, with 7 bases between. The CDR3 totals 12 residues. The CDR3 reads CASSLEAGEAFF. The DNA for the CDR3 is TGTGCCAGCAGCTTGGAGGCAGGTGAAGCTTTCTTT.

The rearrangement uses TRBV6-1 and TRBJ2-2, with 8 bases aligning to TRBD2. CDR1 MNHNS and CDR2 SASEGT come from the germline V gene. The CDR3 has 15 residues. V lost 4 bases to trimming and J lost 0 bases; unmatched junction nucleotides: 1. CDR3 in amino acids: CASSVSGTNTGELFF. The CDR3, as DNA: TGTGCCAGCAGTGTTAGCGGGACGAACACCGGGGAGCTGTTTTTT.

The chain is built from TRBV6-5 and TRBJ1-5, with D unclear. CDR1 is MNHEY and CDR2 is SVGAGI in the germline V gene. This CDR3 is built from 13 residues. Trimming stripped 4 bases from V and 6 bases from J, with 10 bases between. DNA of the CDR3: TGTGCCAGCAGTTTCGGGGTGCGTCAGCCCCAGCATTTT. It encodes CASSFGVRQPQHF.

The chain has TRBV4-1 and TRBJ2-5, with D perhaps TRBD1 (5 bases). V shed 0 bases and J shed 4 bases, with 6 bases lying between them. This CDR3 has 13 amino acids. Germline loops: CDR1 MGHRA, CDR2 YSYEKL. DNA of the CDR3: TGCGCCAGCAGCCAAGATAGGGGAGAGACCCAGTACTTC. As protein: CASSQDRGETQYF.

J is TRBJ1-3 and V is TRBV4-1; D call uncertain. Germline V gene lookup returns CDR1 MGHRA and CDR2 YSYEKL. V was shortened by 1 base and J by 1 base, with 11 bases between the two germline ends. CDR3 length: 16 amino acids. The CDR3 spells CASSQGWQVSGNTIYF. The CDR3 nucleotides are TGCGCCAGCAGCCAAGGGTGGCAGGTTTCTGGAAACACCATATATTTT.

The chain carries TRBV7-3 and TRBJ1-1; possibly TRBD1 for D (6 bases). Germline V gives CDR1 SGHTA, CDR2 FQGTGA. CDR3 length: 14 amino acids. Trimming pared 5 bases from V and 0 bases from J, leaving 10 bases between. CDR3 bases: TGTGCCAGCAGCGCACAGGGCATGAACACTGAAGCTTTCTTT. Its translation is CASSAQGMNTEAFF.

The V and J genes are TRBV5-1 and TRBJ2-1, with D perhaps TRBD1 (6 bases). Trimming cost V 0 bases and J 8 bases, with 6 bases left between them. The CDR3 totals 12 residues. Germline loops: CDR1 SGHRS, CDR2 YFSETQ. This CDR3 reads CASSLEGDEQFF. CDR3 DNA sequence: TGCGCCAGCAGCTTGGAGGGGGATGAGCAGTTCTTC.